A selection of T cell receptor beta chains follows, all from one sample in a study of shared clonotypes between healthy human individuals. Some clones are missing from TCRdb's copy, which holds only in-frame ones; the method was immunoSEQ multiplex PCR. This table holds around 700,000 clones, approximately 79% found once. The specimen sequenced was memory CD4+ T cells sorted from blood. These receptors all stem from a young woman in good health. Each CDR3 is given with its conserved first and last residue. D genes are given only for firm matches. Size values are once, few and many counts, or a class for expanded clones, and some rows have none.

NA,NA,TRBV19,TRBJ2-7,TGTGCCAGTATGGCTCCCGTTGCGGACTACGAGCAGTACTTC,CASMAPVADYEQYF
NA,TRBD2,TRBV6-1,TRBJ2-7,TGTGCCCTCCGGCGGGAGGAAACCTACGAGCAGTACTTC,CALRREETYEQYF
NA,TRBD1,TRBV27,TRBJ2-7,TGTGCCAGCAGTTTTCACGGGACAGGGGGTTCCGAGCAGTACTTC,CASSFHGTGGSEQYF
NA,NA,TRBV25-1,TRBJ2-1,TGTGCCAGCAGTTGGGGTAGTGAGCAGTTCTTC,CASSWGSEQFF
NA,TRBD2,TRBV7-2,TRBJ2-1,TGTGCCAGCAGCTTAGTTAGCGGGAGCTCCTACAATGAGCAGTTCTTC,CASSLVSGSSYNEQFF
NA,NA,TRBV11-2,TRBJ2-2,TGTGCCAGCAGCAACCTACGGAGGGTCGATACCACCGGGGAGCTGTTTTTT,CASSNLRRVDTTGELFF
NA,NA,TRBV11-1,TRBJ2-1,TGTGCCAGCAGCTCCACTAGGGGCAGCTCCTACAATGAGCAGTTCTTC,CASSSTRGSSYNEQFF
NA,TRBD2,TRBV2,TRBJ2-3,TGTGCCAGCAGTGAACGGTCACTAGCGGGATCCGGAGATACGCAGTATTTT,CASSERSLAGSGDTQYF
NA,NA,TRBV9,TRBJ2-3,TGTGCCAGCAGCGCCCTCCAAGGAGAGGGCAATACGCAGTATTTT,CASSALQGEGNTQYF
many,NA,TRBV2,TRBJ2-3,TGTGCCAGCAGATTTGAAGCGTACCCCCCTAGCACAGATACGCAGTATTTT,CASRFEAYPPSTDTQYF
once,NA,TRBV20-1,TRBJ2-1,TGCAGTGCTAGATCGGGCAATGAGCAGTTCTTC,CSARSGNEQFF
NA,TRBD2,TRBV10-3,TRBJ2-3,TGTGCCATCAGTGATATAGCGGGACGCACAGATACGCAGTATTTT,CAISDIAGRTDTQYF
NA,NA,TRBV2,TRBJ2-1,TGTGCCAGCAGTGAAGGTGGGGGCCCCTACAATGAGCAGTTCTTC,CASSEGGGPYNEQFF
NA,TRBD1,TRBV6-5,TRBJ2-5,TGTGCCAGCAGTTCCGGACAGGGGGCGAGAGAGACCCAGTACTTC,CASSSGQGARETQYF
NA,NA,TRBV7-9,TRBJ2-1,TGTGCCAGCAGCATTACCGGGAACTACAATGAGCAGTTCTTC,CASSITGNYNEQFF
many,NA,TRBV6-5,TRBJ1-5,TGTGCCAGCAGTCTTAATCCAGGCAATCAGCCCCAGCATTTT,CASSLNPGNQPQHF
NA,TRBD2,TRBV5-1,TRBJ2-1,TGCGCCAGCAGCTTTATCACTAGCGGGAGTTTCAATGAGCAGTTCTTC,CASSFITSGSFNEQFF
NA,TRBD2,TRBV10-3,TRBJ2-1,TGTGCCATCAGCCCGGGGGGAGGCGGGGGCAATGAGCAGTTCTTC,CAISPGGGGGNEQFF
NA,TRBD1,TRBV30,TRBJ2-5,TGTGCCTGGGACCGGGACAGGAGTCAAGAGACCCAGTACTTC,CAWDRDRSQETQYF
NA,TRBD1,TRBV5-1,TRBJ2-1,TGCGCCAGCAGCTCGGGACAGTTCTACAATGAGCAGTTCTTC,CASSSGQFYNEQFF
NA,NA,TRBV6-1,TRBJ1-5,TGTGCCAGCGGGACGGAAGACGTCGGTCATCAGCCCCAGCATTTT,CASGTEDVGHQPQHF
NA,NA,TRBV7-3,TRBJ2-3,TGTGCCAGCAGCCGACGAGAGGGGGGCACAGATACGCAGTATTTT,CASSRREGGTDTQYF
NA,NA,TRBV19,TRBJ1-2,TGTGCCACCCGACACCCTCTCGATGGGCTAGCTAACTATGGCTACACCTTC,CATRHPLDGLANYGYTF
once,TRBD2,TRBV4-1,TRBJ2-1,TGCGCCAGCAGCCAAGATCTAGAGGAAAGCGGGAGCTATGAGCAGTTCTTC,CASSQDLEESGSYEQFF
NA,NA,TRBV5-1,TRBJ2-2,TGCGCCAGCAGCTTAAACAGGGGAGGTACCGGGGAGCTGTTTTTT,CASSLNRGGTGELFF
NA,TRBD1,TRBV19,TRBJ1-1,TGTGCCAGCCTACCAACAGGGGGCAGAGCTTTCTTT,CASLPTGGRAFF
NA,NA,TRBV5-4,TRBJ1-2,TGTGCCAGCAGCTTACCAAACACAAGGGACTATGGCTACACCTTC,CASSLPNTRDYGYTF
NA,NA,TRBV6-1,TRBJ1-4,TGTGCCAGCAGTGGGGAACGGAGGTGGGATGAAAAACTGTTTTTT,CASSGERRWDEKLFF
NA,NA,TRBV28,TRBJ1-2,TGTGCCAGCAGTTTAGGAGGGGCGATAAACTATGGCTACACCTTC,CASSLGGAINYGYTF
NA,TRBD2,TRBV6-1,TRBJ2-4,TGTGCCAGCAGTCAAGGGGGGCTAGCGGGAGAAAACATTCAGTACTTC,CASSQGGLAGENIQYF
NA,NA,TRBV7-9,TRBJ1-1,TGTGCCAGCAGCTCTACGGTGAACACTGAAGCTTTCTTT,CASSSTVNTEAFF
NA,NA,TRBV10-3,TRBJ2-5,TGTGCCATCAGTGACTCGGGTGGGACCCAGTACTTC,CAISDSGGTQYF
once,TRBD2,TRBV5-4,TRBJ2-2,TGTGCCAGCAGCTTGGGGACTAGGATCCCGAACACCGGGGAGCTGTTTTTT,CASSLGTRIPNTGELFF
NA,NA,TRBV2,TRBJ2-3,TGTGCCAGCAGTGAGCACGAGGGAGGTCTAGATACGCAGTATTTT,CASSEHEGGLDTQYF
NA,NA,TRBV7-9,TRBJ1-6,TGTGCCAGCAGCTTAGCATTGGGGCGCGGATCACCCCTCCACTTT,CASSLALGRGSPLHF
NA,TRBD1,TRBV9,TRBJ2-2,TGTGCCAGCAGCGCACAGGGGACGGTCGGGGAGCTGTTTTTT,CASSAQGTVGELFF
NA,NA,TRBV15,TRBJ2-7,TGTGCCACCAGCAGAGATCTAGGAGTCCACGAGCAGTACTTC,CATSRDLGVHEQYF
NA,TRBD2,TRBV6-5,TRBJ2-5,TGTGCCAGCAGATCAGAACCGGGACTAGAAGAGACCCAGTACTTC,CASRSEPGLEETQYF
NA,NA,TRBV7-9,TRBJ2-5,TGTGCCAGCAGCTTTCTCGCGGGAACACAAGAGACCCAGTACTTC,CASSFLAGTQETQYF